This is a list of T cell receptor beta chains from one sample in a study of CD8 T cell repertoires and HIV-1 epitope variants. Some clones are missing from TCRdb's copy, which holds only in-frame ones; the method was immunoSEQ multiplex PCR. The table includes about 95,000 clones, roughly 80% detected once. Sequenced material: uncultured baseline CD8+ T cells from peripheral blood mononuclear cells (PBMCs). The receptors come from a male donor with HIV. CDR3s include the opening cysteine and the closing phenylalanine or tryptophan. D genes are given only for firm matches. Where a row states a size, it is once, few, many or the class of an expanded clone; other rows omit it.

>TRBV28|NA|NA|TRBJ1-4
TGTGCCAGCAGCCCCTGGGCGGGTGCAACTAATGAAAAACTGTTTTTT
CASSPWAGATNEKLFF
>TRBV7-2|TRBD1|NA|TRBJ1-2
TGTGCCAGCGAACCGGGACAGCTATCCTATGGCTACACCTTC
CASEPGQLSYGYTF
>TRBV10-2|NA|NA|TRBJ2-7
TGCGCCAGCACTTCATGGGGGGAGACCTACGAGCAGTACTTC
CASTSWGETYEQYF
>TRBV6-1|NA|NA|TRBJ1-1
TGTGCCAGCAGGGAAGGCCTGAACACTGAAGCTTTCTTT
CASREGLNTEAFF
>TRBV10-3|TRBD1|NA|TRBJ2-7
TGTGCCATCAGTGAGCGTGGGGCGGGACAGGGGGCATCCGAGCAGTACTTC
CAISERGAGQGASEQYF
>TRBV6-5|NA|NA|TRBJ1-3
TGTGCCAGCAAAGTTAGTGGTCAGGCCGGAAACACCATATATTTT
CASKVSGQAGNTIYF
>TRBV7-8|NA|NA|TRBJ1-3
TGTGCCAGCAACCCCTTAACAGGGCTCGGAAACACCATATATTTT
CASNPLTGLGNTIYF
>TRBV6-6|TRBD1|many|TRBJ1-1
TGTGCCAGCAGCTCCCAGGGGGCGACTGAAGCTTTCTTT
CASSSQGATEAFF
>TRBV4-1|NA|NA|TRBJ1-2
TGCGCCAGCAGCCAAGATCCGGGCGGTATTAACTATGGCTACACCTTC
CASSQDPGGINYGYTF
>TRBV28|TRBD1|NA|TRBJ2-7
TGTGCCTGCCGGGACAGGGTAAACGAGCAGTACTTC
CACRDRVNEQYF
>TRBV4-1|NA|NA|TRBJ1-5
TGCGCCAGCAGCCAGAATATCAATCAGCCCCAGCATTTT
CASSQNINQPQHF
>TRBV4-1|NA|few|TRBJ1-6
TGCGCCAGCAGCCCCCCCTTGGGGCTGAATTCACCCCTCCACTTT
CASSPPLGLNSPLHF
>TRBV4-2|NA|once|TRBJ1-2
TGTGCCAGCAGCCAACCGGGACTGAGTTCTGGCTACACCTTC
CASSQPGLSSGYTF
>TRBV28|TRBD1|NA|TRBJ1-5
TGTGCCAGCAGTGAGGGGACAGGGAATCAGCCCCAGCATTTT
CASSEGTGNQPQHF
>TRBV18|TRBD1|few|TRBJ1-5
TGTGCCAGCTCACTTGACAGGGGAGGAGATCAGCCCCAGCATTTT
CASSLDRGGDQPQHF
>TRBV7-8|TRBD1|NA|TRBJ1-2
TGTGCCAGCAGCTTAGGTCTGACAGGGGAGGTTGGCTACACCTTC
CASSLGLTGEVGYTF
>TRBV5-4|TRBD1|NA|TRBJ2-1
TGTGCCAGCAGCGTCCGGGACAGGCCCGACAATGAGCAGTTCTTC
CASSVRDRPDNEQFF
>TRBV28|TRBD1|NA|TRBJ1-5
TGTGCCAGCTACGACAGGGGAATCGGGCAGCCCCAGCATTTT
CASYDRGIGQPQHF
>TRBV19|TRBD1|NA|TRBJ2-3
TGTGCCAGTAGTAAGGGACAGAACACAGATACGCAGTATTTT
CASSKGQNTDTQYF
>TRBV28|NA|NA|TRBJ2-7
TGTGCCAGCAGTTCCAGGGTACCCTCCTACGAGCAGTACTTC
CASSSRVPSYEQYF
>TRBV5-6|TRBD1|NA|TRBJ2-1
TGTGCCAGCAGCCTCTACAGGGGATACAATGAGCAGTTCTTC
CASSLYRGYNEQFF
>TRBV5-1|NA|NA|TRBJ1-2
TGCGCCAGCAGATCGTTCGGCAGGGGAAAATTATATGGCTACACCTTC
CASRSFGRGKLYGYTF
>TRBV7-2|NA|many|TRBJ2-7
TGTGCCAGCAGCTTAGCAATCTCGGGGCCCGCCTACGAGCAGTACTTC
CASSLAISGPAYEQYF
>TRBV30|NA|few|TRBJ1-1
TGTGCCTGGAGTCTCAAAGGGGATCTTCGTGAAGCTTTCTTT
CAWSLKGDLREAFF
>TRBV19|NA|NA|TRBJ2-1
TGTGCCAGTAGTCCCTGGATAGCGGAGAACAATGAGCAGTTCTTC
CASSPWIAENNEQFF
>TRBV7-9|NA|NA|TRBJ2-1
TGTGCCAGCAGCTTAGCTTTCGGTGAGCAGTTCTTC
CASSLAFGEQFF
>TRBV19|TRBD1|once|TRBJ1-5
TGTGCCAGTAGTATGGACAGGTTCAATCAGCCCCAGCATTTT
CASSMDRFNQPQHF
>TRBV5-1|TRBD2|NA|TRBJ2-1
TGCGCCAGCAGCTTGGGACTAGCGGGAGTAAACAATGAGCAGTTCTTC
CASSLGLAGVNNEQFF
>TRBV7-6|NA|NA|TRBJ1-1
TGTGCCAGCAGCTCACGGAGGAGTGGGACTGAAGCTTTCTTT
CASSSRRSGTEAFF
>TRBV4-1|NA|NA|TRBJ1-1
TGCGCCAGCAGCCAAGATTGGGCGGGGGTGAACACTGAAGCTTTCTTT
CASSQDWAGVNTEAFF
>TRBV4-3|NA|NA|TRBJ2-3
TGCGCCAGCAGCCAAGAAGGTCGGACTACTGTTGATACGCAGTATTTT
CASSQEGRTTVDTQYF
>TRBV13|NA|NA|TRBJ2-2
TGTGCCAGCAGCTTAGCTACGGAATTAGGGCAAGCCGGGGAGCTGTTTTTT
CASSLATELGQAGELFF
>TRBV2|TRBD1|NA|TRBJ2-3
TGTGCCGTCAGAGACGACAGGGTAAATACGCAGTATTTT
CAVRDDRVNTQYF
>TRBV28|NA|NA|TRBJ2-7
TGTGCCAGCAGTTACATTATACCGACCCCAACCTACGAGCAGTACTTC
CASSYIIPTPTYEQYF
>TRBV5-1|NA|NA|TRBJ1-1
TGCGCCAGCCGCAGCGGGCAGGACCTCACTGAAGCTTTCTTT
CASRSGQDLTEAFF
>TRBV5-1|NA|NA|TRBJ1-1
TGCGCCAGCAGAAGTAACATGAACACTGAAGCTTTCTTT
CASRSNMNTEAFF
>TRBV9|NA|NA|TRBJ2-5
TGTGCCAGCAGCACCTTTCAAGAGACCCAGTACTTC
CASSTFQETQYF
>TRBV7-8|NA|NA|TRBJ2-5
TGTGCCAGCAGCGGGAGCCAGCGGGCGGAGACCCAGTACTTC
CASSGSQRAETQYF